This T cell receptor beta chain emerged from a study of T cell clones after liver transplantation. Study context: Immunosuppression withdrawal was tried within 2 years after liver transplantation in this trial.

Sequencing was performed with immunoSEQ multiplex PCR; in TCRdb, only in-frame clones are kept and a portion is missing. The data contain tens of thousands of clones, more than 90% of them seen just once; the ten biggest clones take up 2% to 3%. The V gene's germline CDR1 is SGHVS and CDR2 FNYEAQ. V lost 4 bases and J lost 3, with 22 bases in between. This CDR3 has 19 residues. This clonotype originated in a human donor who received a liver transplant. Material: CD4+ T cells from blood, obtained before liver transplant. The chain links TRBV7-6 to TRBJ2-6, with D perhaps TRBD1 (5 bases). The CDR3 nucleotides are TGTGCCAGCAGCTCCAAAATAGGCTCTGGGGCCAATGGGGCCAACGTCCTGACTTTC. Its translation: CASSSKIGSGANGANVLTF. Combining the CDR3 with reference TRBV7-6 and TRBJ2-6 gives the whole variable domain GAGVSQSPRYKVTKRGQDVALRCDPISGHVSLYWYRQALGQGPEFLTYFNYEAQQDKSGLPNDRFSAERPEGSISTLTIQRTEQRDSAMYRCASSSKIGSGANGANVLTFGAGSRLTVL.